The T cell receptor (beta chain) under discussion was sequenced for a study of STAT5B mutations in CD4+ large granular lymphocyte leukemia. Sequencing was at survey level. TCRdb's table, derived via immunoSEQ multiplex PCR, lists solely in-frame clones and lacks some. The repertoire holds roughly 48,000 clones, approximately 70% seen once, with more than 1.5% in the top ten. The CDR3 runs to 14 residues. Germline CDR1 and CDR2: SGHNT and YYREEE (reference sequence). The ends were cut back, 4 bases at V and 0 bases at J, with 11 bases in the middle. In regard to this clone: Its antigen is not known.

Study-level points and caveats: CD4-sorted patient repertoires seemed more clonal than healthy CD4+ repertoires. Top patient clones used TRBV06 genes more often: 8/27 versus 2/35 in controls.

The material sequenced was CD4+ T cells from blood buffy coats. The source is a human donor in good health. The chain joins TRBV5-4 to TRBJ2-7; the D gene is possibly TRBD2 (6 bases). The CDR3 region is CASSNGGDSYEQYF. CDR3 sequence (DNA): TGTGCCAGCAGCAACGGGGGAGACTCCTACGAGCAGTACTTC.